This record covers a single T cell receptor (beta chain). Its target antigen remains unknown. No much larger clone exists at a distance of one base, and base qualities are not known. Each collaborating institution followed its own protocols to collect whole blood in K2EDTA tubes. For TCRbeta analysis, collaborator samples were shipped as frozen whole blood, as isolated PBMCs, or as DNA extracted from either sample type. Deletion took 5 bases off V and 7 bases off J, with a span of 14 bases between the germline ends. The CDR1 and CDR2 encoded by the germline V gene are SGHAT and FQNNGV. Measured from the cysteine to the phenylalanine, the CDR3 is 13 residues long. Solely the CDR3 DNA is kept, with 39 bases framed from the first base. These data originate in a study of blood T cell repertoires in COVID-19 (dated by TCRdb to 2019 to 2021). About the investigation overall: Samples covering the acute and convalescent phases of COVID-19 were provided by collaborators in the United States, Italy and Spain. The prospective study material was composed of cDNA or gDNA derived from T cells, B-cell-depleted T cells, or PBMCs. The dataset comprised deeply sampled blood TCRbeta repertoires from subjects exposed to, actively infected with, or recovered from COVID-19. The repertoires were released in a freely available public database meant as a resource for research on the immune response to SARS-CoV-2. Samples were obtained from the ongoing ImmuneRACE study (first 160 participants) and from 1,254 subjects provided by 6 global collaborators. A de-identified subject ID, COVID-19 status, age in years and sex were almost always included in the sample metadata. HLA class I and class II types, where available, came from metadata supplied by the sample provider rather than from assay-based typing.

The immunoSEQ Assay, a bias-controlled multiplex PCR, was used to amplify TCRbeta CDR3 regions from genomic DNA. As for how the authors treated the data: The number of nucleated cells in each sample was estimated by amplification of reference gene primers within the assay. Sequence reads were collapsed and filtered to measure the absolute abundance of every unique TCRbeta CDR3 rearrangement. For each sample, productive Simpson clonality was calculated as the square root of Simpson's diversity index across productive rearrangements. TCRdb limited this immuneACCESS table to in-frame rearrangements with V and J called. A share of clones is missing; checked studies link under half to unresolved V genes, and the rest is unexplained. D and trimming come from the DNA, and the V and J calls and clone size come from that table. The sample table lists around 200,000 clones, around 87% of them with a count of one. The ten largest clones add up to 7% of the sample.

The investigation overall reported the following: How much clinical and demographic metadata was included differed by source and by participant, and the metadata was provided uncurated.

Material: peripheral blood. The receptor chain draws on TRBV11-2 and TRBJ1-2; the D gene is not confidently resolved. This TCR came from a woman older than 75 in a cohort sampled during active or convalescent COVID-19. The encoded CDR3 is CASSPGRAGGYTF. In nucleotide form, the sequence is TGTGCCAGCAGCCCGGGGAGGGCCGGTGGCTACACCTTC.